The clone carrying this T cell receptor (beta chain) was observed a single time. Its antigen is still unknown. Measured with immunoSEQ multiplex PCR; TCRdb has only the in-frame clones, and not every one. The sample yields 95,000 to 150,000 clones, around 82% seen once. Specified time point: blood 2 weeks post-SBRT. The treatment was: 15 Gy SBRT to primary tumor, nephrectomy 4 weeks later. Radiation-treated patients gave blood at baseline, week 2 and week 4. The V and J ends lost 4 bases and 1 base respectively, with 8 bases between them. Germline lookup yields CDR1 SGHRS and CDR2 YFSETQ. The CDR3 runs to 14 residues. These data come from a study of radiation and T cells in renal cell carcinoma. Notes on the study in general: Baseline intratumoral clonotype presence is unknown without pretreatment biopsies. Top tumor clonotypes rose in blood 2 weeks post-radiation, then contracted.

The V gene is TRBV5-1, the J gene TRBJ2-2; weak D call: TRBD1 (5 bases). Material: blood, obtained from a patient whose treatment included radiotherapy and nephrectomy. This TCR was sampled from a man aged 45 to 65 with renal cell carcinoma. The CDR3 here is CASSNGQNTGELFF. DNA for the CDR3: TGCGCCAGCAGCAATGGACAGAACACCGGGGAGCTGTTTTTT.